This T cell receptor beta chain was retrieved from a study of human T cells and chemical hapten exposure (TCRdb year 2021). About the full investigation: For sensitization, 2% DPC in acetone was applied to a 2 cm by 2 cm area of upper inner arm skin. Throughout the approximately 23-week study period, patients were also given weekly therapeutic DPC doses on the scalp. Patch testing was performed on the upper back with Finn chambers containing 0.01% DPC, and the patch tests were scored after 6 days according to International Contact Dermatitis Research Group standards. The mostly female patient cohort included alopecia areata with under or over 50% scalp involvement, alopecia totalis and alopecia universalis. Libraries were pooled for sequencing, and variation in per-sample TCR yields was attributed mainly to small differences in library volumes within the pool. This study followed changes in the peripheral blood TCR repertoire in vivo during primary and secondary sensitization of alopecia patients to the hapten diphenylcyclopropenone (DPC). Patient blood was sampled pre-sensitization (week 0) and at 2, 6 and about 24 weeks after DPC sensitization. Approximately 30 alopecia patients provided blood for TCR sequencing at one to four time points (pre-sensitization, 2, 6 and 24 weeks).

About this clonotype itself: Its antigen is unknown. No base-level quality is on record; no much larger clone is a single base apart.

The library was generated by RACE. TCRdb shows the sequencer as NextSeq 500. During library preparation, unique molecular identifiers were attached to individual cDNA molecules so that TCRs could be counted quantitatively and reproducibly. Both TCR alpha and TCR beta chains were sequenced from each blood RNA sample. The paper's data handling went like this. The median number of TCRs per sample was roughly 98,000, ranging from 23,224 to 690,600. V, J and CDR3 annotation of the TCR reads was performed with the Decombinator software suite. To make PS versus PT1 abundance plots, every sample was subsampled to the same number of TCRs (28,000). Expanded TCRs were defined as absent before sensitization and observed at least eight times at the 2-week time point. Using fastp at Q25 and MiXCR, TCRdb reprocessed the public reads and kept productive beta chains. Each entry is one CDR3 protein sequence, shown with its most common DNA and genes. The V and J calls here are based on TCRdb, not the publication. In all, the sample holds 27,000 or so distinct CDR3 sequences, and 8.5% to 9.5% of those were seen once. Under 8.5% of the sample belongs to the ten largest clones.

Per the publication, the time point label means: patch test 2, 6 weeks after DPC sensitization. Read against the paper, the sample's treatment or condition label means: therapeutic diphenylcyclopropenone sensitization with weekly scalp DPC. At every patch-test visit, the blood draw took place before the patch test was put on. Patients were eligible if aged 18 to 70, diagnosed with alopecia and judged suitable for DPC therapy, and pregnant patients were excluded. Total RNA was extracted from unfractionated whole blood that had been collected in Tempus Blood RNA tubes. V is pared back by 2 bases and J by 3 bases, with 7 bases lying between the germline termini. Taken from the germline V gene, the CDR1 and CDR2 loops are KGHSH and LQKENI. The CDR3 has 13 amino acids, counting the end cysteine and phenylalanine. Only the CDR3 portion is preserved as DNA: 39 bases, with reading frame beginning at the first base.

Overall study results and their limits: All patients had alopecia, a presumed autoimmune disease, so their immune response might differ from that of healthy individuals. The number of PT1 expanded TCRs positively correlated with patch test score, significant at thresholds 8, 16 and 32 but not 4. DPC sensitization did not change how many TCRs were above 1 in 1000 frequency, and no evidence was found of alterations in global repertoire structure. After repeated subsampling, changes were observed in the strength of the expansion versus patch-test correlation and in the threshold at which the correlation became significant. Significantly more large CDR3 similarity clusters were formed by expanded TCRs than by pre-sensitization or healthy control sets, consistent with antigen-driven responses.

The V and J genes are TRBV18 and TRBJ1-2; no D gene can be assigned with confidence. The sequence derives from a man aged 25 to 45 with alopecia areata. Some clones in this sample may be carry-over from other donors' samples. Sequenced material: whole blood, taken in connection with sensitization to the hapten diphenylcyclopropenone (DPC). The DNA reads as follows: TGTGCCAGCTCACCAAGGGTAGACTATGGCTACACCTTC. It specifies CASSPRVDYGYTF.